This passage covers 25 T cell receptor beta chains from one sample sequenced in a study of Graves' ophthalmopathy and Graves' hyperthyroidism. CDR3 regions of TCR beta were amplified from RNA transcripts. A first-round RT-PCR used HTBI primers, followed by a second-round multiplex PCR. One entry per CDR3 protein, called by TCRdb with MiXCR from the multiplex PCR reads. Of roughly 480,000 distinct CDR3 sequences in the sample, under 15% were seen once. The specimen was blood. The receptors derive from a woman in her 30s with Graves' ophthalmopathy.

CDR3 coding DNA: TGTGCCAGCAGCTTAGACTGGACTAGCGGAATAGATACGCAGTATTTT. It is translated as CASSLDWTSGIDTQYF. J is TRBJ2-3 and V is TRBV11-2; TRBD2 agrees at 10 bases. Germline values: CDR1 SGHAT, CDR2 FQNNGV. This CDR3 is built from 16 residues. The junction had 5 bases not matched to a gene; V was cut back by 0 bases and J by 5 bases.

To note about this clonotype: This may come from a read error, since a much larger clone is one base off. V usage is TRBV10-3 and J usage is TRBJ2-2, with TRBD2 identical over 9 bases. Germline V CDR1 and CDR2: ENHRY, SYGVKD. CDR3 length: 15 residues. CDR3 amino acids: CAIPMWSGGPGELCF. Written as DNA, the CDR3 is TGTGCCATCCCGATGTGGAGCGGGGGGCCCGGGGAGCTGTGTTTT.

In its sample, this clonotype was seen many times. V is TRBV12-3 or TRBV12-4 and J is TRBJ2-7, with D tentatively TRBD1 (5 bases). V was shortened by 7 bases and J by 6 bases, with 16 bases between the two germline ends. The CDR3 covers 13 residues. This CDR3 reads CASIQGVGFEQYF. The DNA of the CDR3 is TGTGCCAGCATTCAGGGTGTAGGGTTCGAGCAGTACTTC.

The sample holds many counts of this clonotype. The chain uses TRBV19 and TRBJ2-7; TRBD1 is a possible D gene (7 bases). CDR1 is LNHDA and CDR2 is SQIVND in the germline V gene (reference sequence). The V gene lost 4 bases and the J gene lost 6 bases, with 22 bases spanning the gap. This CDR3 has 16 residues. The CDR3 nucleotides read TGTGCCAGTAGTAATGCGGGACAGAGCCTTTTTGGCGAGCAGTACTTC. It is translated as CASSNAGQSLFGEQYF.

This clonotype was found many times. The V gene is TRBV25-1, the J gene TRBJ2-7, with D uncertain. This CDR3 has 13 amino acids. V lost 6 bases, J lost 1 base, and 10 bases lay in between. Germline V lookup: CDR1 MGHDK, CDR2 SYGVNS. CDR3 loop: CASRPRNSYEQYF. In nucleotides, the CDR3 is TGTGCCAGCAGGCCCCGTAATTCCTACGAGCAGTACTTC.

Many counts were recorded for this clonotype. The chain couples TRBV11-1 to TRBJ1-1; D unclear. Per germline, CDR1 SGHAT and CDR2 FQDESV (reference sequence). Trimming cost V 2 bases and J 1 base, with 11 bases left between them. The CDR3 is 15 amino acids. CDR3 amino acids: CASSLPRGRNTEAFF. Written as DNA, the CDR3 is TGTGCCAGCAGCTTACCCCGAGGGCGGAACACTGAAGCTTTCTTT.

There are a few counts of this clonotype. V usage is TRBV5-4 and J usage is TRBJ1-2, with 9 bases fitting TRBD1. J was trimmed by 1 base and V by 0 bases; bases with no gene match: 1. Germline CDR1 reads SGHNT; CDR2 reads YYREEE (reference sequence). CDR3 size: 15 residues. As DNA, the CDR3 is TGTGCCAGCAGCTTGGCGACAGGGGGTAACTATGGCTACACCTTC. It is translated as CASSLATGGNYGYTF.

To note about this clonotype: The junction and the germline gene differ at one end; a read error may be behind it. This rearrangement joins TRBV5-6 to TRBJ1-2, with D perhaps matching TRBD1 (6 bases). Germline-derived CDR1 and CDR2 are SGHDT and YYEEEE. The CDR3 is 12 amino acids. CDR3 DNA sequence: TGTGCCAGCAGCCTCGGGACAAACGGGCCTTTTTTC. Protein product: CASSLGTNGPFF.

The table lists this clonotype with many counts. The chain has TRBV27 and TRBJ2-7; 9 bases fit TRBD1. The CDR3 is made up of 15 amino acids. V lost 8 bases and J lost 7; bases outside the gene matches: 15. CDR1 and CDR2 from the germline V gene are MNHEY and SMNVEV (reference sequence). CDR3: CASGNRDRDEGEQYF. CDR3 DNA: TGTGCCAGCGGCAACCGGGACAGGGACGAAGGGGAGCAGTACTTC.

This clonotype showed up many times. CDR3 sequence: CASSLSNTEAFF. The CDR3 coding sequence is TGTGCCAGCAGTTTGTCTAACACTGAAGCTTTCTTT. The genes are TRBV12-3 or TRBV12-4 and TRBJ1-1; D gene ambiguous. The V end was cut by 3 bases, the J end by 2 bases, with 4 bases between. The CDR3 spans 12 residues.

This clonotype was counted many times. J is TRBJ2-7 and V is TRBV12-3 or TRBV12-4; 8 positions agree with TRBD1. This CDR3 has 13 amino acids. V trimming: 10 bases; J trimming: 7 bases; junction bases outside the gene matches: 12. In DNA form, the CDR3 reads TGTGCCACGACCGGGACAGGCCTCGGGGAGCAGTACTTC. Translated: CATTGTGLGEQYF.

The table lists this clonotype with many counts. The CDR3 DNA reads as TGTGCCAGCAGCTTAGATCAGGAGCAATTTCGAGGCTACACCTTC. Protein: CASSLDQEQFRGYTF. This rearrangement joins TRBV11-2 to TRBJ1-2, with no clear D. The CDR3 runs to 15 residues. V dropped 0 bases and J dropped 8 bases, with 16 bases sitting between them. CDR1 and CDR2 from the germline V gene are SGHAT and FQNNGV.

The chain joins TRBV27 to TRBJ2-2; no definite D call. Germline assignment: CDR1 MNHEY and CDR2 SMNVEV (reference sequence). Trimming removed 2 bases from V and 1 base from J, with 8 bases in between. CDR3 length: 15 amino acids. The CDR3 is CASSLMGLNTGELFF. Here the CDR3 DNA reads TGTGCCAGCAGTTTAATGGGGTTGAACACCGGGGAGCTGTTTTTT.

This clonotype was recorded many times. The rearrangement joins TRBV30 to TRBJ1-2; D not resolved. Germline V lookup: CDR1 GTSNPN, CDR2 SVGIG (reference sequence). V was clipped by 3 bases and J by 6 bases, with 5 bases between them. The CDR3 runs to 10 residues. The CDR3 loop is CAWSKNGYTF. In DNA, the CDR3 is TGTGCCTGGAGCAAGAATGGCTACACCTTC.

This clonotype was found many times. This rearrangement joins TRBV3-1 to TRBJ2-5; 12 bases line up with TRBD2. Losses at the gene ends were 1 base for V and 3 bases for J; bases not matched to a gene: 6. The length of the CDR3 is 17 residues. CDR1 and CDR2 from the germline V gene are LGHDT and YNNKEL (reference sequence). The CDR3 DNA reads as TGTGCCAGCAGCCAAGGAGAAGGACTAGCGGGAAAAGAGACCCAGTACTTC. Translation: CASSQGEGLAGKETQYF.

This clonotype was seen at least ten times. The J gene is TRBJ1-2, the V gene TRBV6-1; 9 bases agree with TRBD1. The germline V gene has CDR1 MNHNS and CDR2 SASEGT. The CDR3 has 15 amino acids. V gave up 6 bases and J gave up 4 bases; unmatched junction bases: 9. CDR3 in DNA: TGTGCCAGCAGGGACAGGGGATCAGACCCCTATGGCTACACCTTC. As protein: CASRDRGSDPYGYTF.

This clonotype was counted ten times or more. This chain links TRBV6-5 with TRBJ1-1; 7 nucleotides agree with TRBD1. The length of the CDR3 is 16 residues. Germline CDR1 is MNHEY and CDR2 is SVGAGI. V lost 1 base to trimming and J lost 0 bases; unmatched junction nucleotides: 5. The CDR3 bases are TGTGCCAGCAGTTACTTAGGGGGCGAGTTGAACACTGAAGCTTTCTTT. Encoded protein: CASSYLGGELNTEAFF.

This clonotype was counted ten times or more. The V gene is TRBV12-3 or TRBV12-4, the J gene TRBJ1-2; D is ambiguous. Trimming shortened V by 0 bases and J by 7 bases, and 6 bases separated the two germline ends. The CDR3 consists of 12 residues. The DNA of the CDR3 is TGTGCCAGCAGTTTAGCAGGCTTTGGCTACACCTTC. It specifies CASSLAGFGYTF.

The chain uses TRBV3-1 and TRBJ2-5; 7 nucleotides match TRBD2. Trimming cost V 6 bases and J 4 bases; bases outside gene matches: 11. Per germline, CDR1 LGHDT and CDR2 YNNKEL (reference sequence). The CDR3 spans 15 residues. The CDR3 bases are TGTGCCAGCAGTCCAAGGCGGGAGAGGGGAGAGACCCAGTACTTC. Translation: CASSPRRERGETQYF.

The sample holds many counts of this clonotype. V gene TRBV29-1 combines with J gene TRBJ1-5; a weak D match, TRBD1 (5 bases). Per the germline V gene, CDR1 is SQVTM and CDR2 is ANQGSEA. The CDR3 is 12 residues long. Trimming pared 4 bases from V and 4 bases from J, leaving 8 bases between. The DNA for the CDR3 is TGCAGCGTTGGGGGGATGAATCAGCCCCAGCATTTT. Its translation is CSVGGMNQPQHF.

This clonotype was recorded many times. The V and J genes are TRBV10-3 and TRBJ1-5; D possibly corresponds to TRBD1 (5 bases). The CDR3 has 13 residues. Deletions cut 6 bases from V and 4 bases from J, with 10 bases between. Germline CDR1 reads ENHRY; CDR2 reads SYGVKD. In nucleotides, the CDR3 is TGTGCCATCAGGGGGGTGGGGAATCAGCCCCAGCATTTT. Its protein is CAIRGVGNQPQHF.

V usage is TRBV29-1 and J usage is TRBJ1-1, with a weak D call TRBD1 (5 bases). The CDR3 length is 10 residues. CDR1 and CDR2 from the germline V gene are SQVTM and ANQGSEA. V gave up 7 bases and J gave up 6 bases, with 9 bases separating them. The CDR3 DNA reads TGCAGCGCTCGACAGTCTGAAGCTTTCTTT. This encodes CSARQSEAFF.

This clonotype was counted a single time. CDR3 nucleotide sequence: TGTGCCAGCAGTGGACTGCGCTCACACAGGGCCTATGGCTACACCTTC. Residues: CASSGLRSHRAYGYTF. This chain links TRBV6-1 with TRBJ1-2; TRBD1 is a possible D gene (6 bases). The germline V and J ends were trimmed by 4 bases and 4 bases, with 19 bases remaining between them. The germline V gene has CDR1 MNHNS and CDR2 SASEGT. The CDR3 spans 16 residues.

This clonotype showed up many times. The chain is built from TRBV20-1 and TRBJ2-2; D is perhaps TRBD2 (6 bases). V lost 4 bases to trimming and J lost 2 bases, with 14 bases between them. This CDR3 contains 15 residues. Germline V lookup: CDR1 DFQATT, CDR2 SNEGSKA (reference sequence). The CDR3 DNA follows: TGCAGTGCTACGTCCGGGAGTTACAACACCGGGGAGCTGTTTTTT. It yields the protein CSATSGSYNTGELFF.

This clonotype was counted many times. This chain joins TRBV6-1 and TRBJ1-2; TRBD1 matches at 9 bases. The CDR3 runs 14 residues. V dropped 7 bases and J dropped 4; count of bases not matched to a gene: 7. Germline lookup yields CDR1 MNHNS and CDR2 SASEGT. In nucleotides, the CDR3 is TGTGCCAGCACCCGGGACAGGGCTGGCTATGGCTACACCTTC. It codes for CASTRDRAGYGYTF.